The entry below describes one T cell receptor (beta chain). This entry belongs to a study of blood T cell repertoires in COVID-19. Turning to the study itself: Spain, Italy and the United States supplied samples that represented acute and convalescent COVID-19.

This CDR3 region has 16 residues. V gave up 3 bases and J gave up 4 bases; unmatched junction bases: 8. Per the germline V gene, CDR1 is LNHDA and CDR2 is SQIVND (reference sequence). Profiling relied on immunoSEQ multiplex PCR, and the TCRdb table lists in-frame clones only, not all of them. The data show over 200,000 clones, approximately 83% seen once. Researchers sorted participants into cohorts using their self-reported clinical history. This receptor was identified in a woman in her forties or fifties who had recovered from COVID-19. The rearrangement joins TRBV19 to TRBJ1-4; 7 positions match TRBD1. The specimen sequenced was PBMCs or T cells enriched from blood (not recorded which). CDR3 sequence reads: CASSIMWGQINEKLFF. In nucleotides, the CDR3 is TGTGCCAGTAGTATCATGTGGGGACAGATTAATGAAAAACTGTTTTTT.